This T cell receptor (beta chain) was sequenced during a study of regulatory T cells in long-lasting Graves disease. Library construction for TCR beta used iRepertoire HTBI primers and Arm-PCR of CDR3 regions. A single record per CDR3 protein comes from TCRdb applying MiXCR to the multiplex PCR reads. The sample lists a few hundred thousand distinct CDR3 sequences; 14% were seen once. The ends were cut back, 4 bases at V and 4 bases at J, with 4 bases in the middle. CDR3 length equals 10 residues. CDR1 is SQVTM and CDR2 is ANQGSEA in the germline V gene. A remark on this clonotype: Antigen: not known.

Sample time point: newly diagnosed GD, antithyroid drugs for less than 3 months. The TCR library was prepared using RNA isolated from PBMCs. One endocrinology department in Xi'an, China, was where patients came from. Findings of the study overall: Persistent Graves' patients possessed reduced TCR diversity relative to recently diagnosed ones. Persistent disease exhibited a predilection for TRBV28, TRBJ1-2 and TRBJ2-5.

These data also formed part of another study, on T cells in Graves' hyperthyroidism and ophthalmopathy. That report adds: For the diagnoses, clinical symptoms, serum thyroxine and TRAb, thyroid ultrasound and orbital computed tomography were used.

The source material was peripheral blood mononuclear cells (PBMCs), sampled at new diagnosis, from a patient treated with antithyroid drugs. The rearrangement joins TRBV29-1 to TRBJ1-1; D uncertain. The TCR sequence derives from a woman in her 50s with Graves disease. DNA of the CDR3: TGCAGCGTTGTCTCCACTGAAGCTTTCTTT. Its translation is CSVVSTEAFF. The complete variable domain, with remaining parts taken from reference TRBV29-1 and TRBJ1-1, reads SAVISQKPSRDICQRGTSLTIQCQVDSQVTMMFWYRQQPGQSLTLIATANQGSEATYESGFVIDKFPISRPNLTFSTLTVSNMSPEDSSIYLCSVVSTEAFFGQGTRLTVV.